The 3 T cell receptor beta chains below all came from one sample that was sequenced in a study of blood T cell repertoires in COVID-19. Profiling relied on immunoSEQ multiplex PCR, and the TCRdb table lists in-frame clones only, not all of them. Among about 18,000 clones listed, roughly 90% were seen once. Sequenced sample: peripheral blood. Receptor source: a human donor in a cohort sampled during active COVID-19.

The V gene is TRBV19, the J gene TRBJ1-3, with D maybe TRBD1 (5 bases). With 8 bases removed from V and 2 bases from J, the gap between germline ends came to 13 bases. Germline loops: CDR1 LNHDA, CDR2 SQIVND (reference sequence). This CDR3 contains 14 residues. The CDR3: CASQQATPGNTIYF. CDR3 coding DNA: TGTGCCAGTCAACAGGCCACTCCTGGAAACACCATATATTTT.

The V call is TRBV30, the J call TRBJ2-3; no firm D call. The CDR3 sequence is 13 residues long. Trimming pared 0 bases from V and 2 bases from J, leaving 6 bases between. Germline V CDR1 and CDR2: GTSNPN, SVGIG (reference sequence). The CDR3 loop reads CAWSVILTDTQYF. The CDR3 nucleotides read TGTGCCTGGAGTGTAATACTCACAGATACGCAGTATTTT.

This clone was detected once. The chain recombines TRBV30 with TRBJ2-5, with 7 bases that match TRBD1. This CDR3 has 16 amino acids. Germline loops: CDR1 GTSNPN, CDR2 SVGIG (reference sequence). Trimming took 2 bases from V and 7 from J; bases not matched to a gene: 16. In DNA form, the CDR3 reads TGTGCCTGGAGTACCCCGACAGGGATGGGGTCGGGGACCCAGTACTTC. Amino acids: CAWSTPTGMGSGTQYF. Full variable domain (missing parts from reference TRBV30 and TRBJ2-5): SQTIHQWPATLVQPVGSPLSLECTVEGTSNPNLYWYRQAAGRGLQLLFYSVGIGQISSEVPQNLSASRPQDRQFILSSKKLLLSDSGFYLCAWSTPTGMGSGTQYFGPGTRLLVL.